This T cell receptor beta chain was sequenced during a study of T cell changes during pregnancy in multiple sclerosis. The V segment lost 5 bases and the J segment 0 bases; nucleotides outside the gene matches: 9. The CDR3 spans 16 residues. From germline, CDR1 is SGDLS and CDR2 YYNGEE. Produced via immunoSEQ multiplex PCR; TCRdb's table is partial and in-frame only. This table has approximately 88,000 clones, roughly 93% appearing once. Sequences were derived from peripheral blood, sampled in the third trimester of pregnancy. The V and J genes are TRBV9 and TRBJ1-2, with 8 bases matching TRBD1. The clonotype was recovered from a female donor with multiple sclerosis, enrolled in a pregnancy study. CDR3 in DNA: TGTGCCAGCAGAACCCCTGACAGGGGAGCTAACTATGGCTACACCTTC. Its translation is CASRTPDRGANYGYTF.